Listed here are 10 T cell receptor beta chains from one sample, sequenced in a study of T-cell reconstitution after alpha-beta-depleted transplantation in children. Construction of the TCRbeta library involved unique molecular identifiers. TCRdb recomputed calls from the PCR reads with MiXCR, one row per CDR3 protein. The data contain over 550,000 distinct CDR3 sequences, 8% to 11% of them singletons. The material was PBMCs from the stem cell graft donor, obtained from the stem cell graft. The receptors originated from a human donor who donated a stem cell graft to a child with acute myeloid leukemia.

The V gene is TRBV20-1, the J gene TRBJ2-1; 9 bases are a match to TRBD2. J gave up 10 bases and V 0 bases, and 16 bases lay outside the gene matches. The CDR3 contains 17 residues. Germline CDR1 and CDR2: DFQATT and SNEGSKA (reference sequence). CDR3 sequence: CSARDLRPSGAPMEQFF. The DNA for the CDR3 is TGCAGTGCTAGAGATCTGCGCCCTAGCGGGGCCCCTATGGAGCAGTTCTTC.

This clonotype was counted many times. The V gene is TRBV5-1, the J gene TRBJ2-1; unclear D gene. V lost 0 bases to trimming and J lost 9 bases, with 7 bases between them. Per germline, CDR1 SGHRS and CDR2 YFSETQ. The CDR3 totals 12 residues. The CDR3 DNA sequence: TGCGCCAGCAGCTTGGATCGCCTTGAGCAGTTCTTC. It codes for CASSLDRLEQFF. The whole variable domain, filled in from reference TRBV5-1 and TRBJ2-1, reads KAGVTQTPRYLIKTRGQQVTLSCSPISGHRSVSWYQQTPGQGLQFLFEYFSETQRNKGNFPGRFSGRQFSNSRSEMNVSTLELGDSALYLCASSLDRLEQFFGPGTRLTVL.

The rearrangement links TRBV12-3 or TRBV12-4 to TRBJ2-3; 9 nucleotides line up with TRBD2. J was trimmed by 3 bases and V by 4 bases; bases with no gene match: 8. The CDR3 covers 16 residues. DNA for the CDR3: TGTGCCAGCAGTTCCCTAGCGGGACTCACGACAGATACGCAGTATTTT. It translates to CASSSLAGLTTDTQYF.

The chain carries TRBV14 and TRBJ2-3; 7 bases are shared with TRBD2. Trimming took 1 base from V and 4 from J; bases not matched to a gene: 8. CDR3 length: 16 amino acids. Germline assignment: CDR1 SGHDN and CDR2 FVKESK. CDR3 sequence reads: CASSQVAGEPPDTQYF. In DNA form, the CDR3 reads TGTGCCAGCAGCCAAGTTGCGGGAGAGCCCCCAGATACGCAGTATTTT. Filled out from reference TRBV14 and TRBJ2-3, the complete variable domain reads EAGVTQFPSHSVIEKGQTVTLRCDPISGHDNLYWYRRVMGKEIKFLLHFVKESKQDESGMPNNRFLAERTGGTYSTLKVQPAELEDSGVYFCASSQVAGEPPDTQYFGPGTRLTVL.

This clonotype was counted between two and nine times. The V call is TRBV24-1, the J call TRBJ2-1; TRBD2 aligns across 8 bases. CDR3 length equals 18 residues. Germline V gene lookup returns CDR1 KGHDR and CDR2 SFDVKD. The V gene end was trimmed by 4 bases and the J gene end by 1 base; junction bases not matched to a gene: 11. The CDR3 loop reads CATSDRLARRQSYNEQFF. In DNA, the CDR3 is TGTGCCACCAGTGACCGACTAGCGCGAAGACAATCCTACAATGAGCAGTTCTTC.

There are many counts of this clonotype. The chain has TRBV20-1 and TRBJ1-5; D unclear. V was shortened by 5 bases and J by 0 bases, with 5 bases between the two germline ends. The CDR3 extends over 12 amino acids. The germline CDR1 and CDR2 sequences are DFQATT and SNEGSKA (reference sequence). The CDR3 DNA is TGCAGTGCTCTCTATAGCAATCAGCCCCAGCATTTT. Its translation: CSALYSNQPQHF.

The chain has TRBV3-1 and TRBJ2-1, with a weak D call TRBD1 (6 bases). CDR3 length: 18 residues. Germline-derived CDR1 and CDR2 are LGHDT and YNNKEL (reference sequence). Trimming left V 8 bases short and J 5 bases short, with 28 bases between. As DNA, the CDR3 is TGTGCCAGCTGTTTACGAACTATCCTCGCAGGGGCCCACAATGAGCAGTTCTTC. Its translation: CASCLRTILAGAHNEQFF.

The chain is built from TRBV2 and TRBJ2-1; 8 positions match TRBD1. Per germline, CDR1 SNHLY and CDR2 FYNNEI. The CDR3 covers 16 residues. V dropped 8 bases and J dropped 6; count of bases not matched to a gene: 15. The CDR3 spells CASGTAAGTGVNEQFF. The CDR3 DNA is TGTGCCAGCGGAACAGCGGCGGGGACAGGCGTCAATGAGCAGTTCTTC.

This clonotype was counted between two and nine times. The chain combines TRBV9 with TRBJ2-4, with TRBD2 identical over 10 bases. The CDR3 is made up of 19 amino acids. Germline V CDR1 and CDR2: SGDLS, YYNGEE. Trimming removed 0 bases from V and 5 bases from J; junction bases left unmatched: 14. The CDR3: CASSVDPGELAGRQNIQYF. DNA for the CDR3: TGTGCCAGCAGCGTAGATCCGGGCGAACTAGCGGGAAGACAAAACATTCAGTACTTC.

In DNA, the CDR3 is TGTGCCAGCAGTTTAGAACGTCCTAGCGGGAGTGACGAGCAGTACTTC. Translated: CASSLERPSGSDEQYF. The chain couples TRBV28 to TRBJ2-7, with TRBD2 matching 10 bases. The J segment lost 5 bases and the V segment lost 2 bases, leaving 9 bases of the junction unmatched. The CDR3 is 16 amino acids. CDR1 is MDHEN and CDR2 is SYDVKM in the germline V gene.